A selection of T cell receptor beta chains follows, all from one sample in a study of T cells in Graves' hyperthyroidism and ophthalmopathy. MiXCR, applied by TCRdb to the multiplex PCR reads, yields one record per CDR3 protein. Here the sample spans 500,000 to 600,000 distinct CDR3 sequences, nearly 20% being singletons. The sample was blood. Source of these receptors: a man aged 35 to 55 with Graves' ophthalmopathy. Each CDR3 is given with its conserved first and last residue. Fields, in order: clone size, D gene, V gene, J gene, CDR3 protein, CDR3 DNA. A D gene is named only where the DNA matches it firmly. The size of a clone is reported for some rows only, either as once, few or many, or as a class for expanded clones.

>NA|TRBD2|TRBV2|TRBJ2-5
CASSAELAGFQETQYF
TGTGCCAGCAGTGCTGAATTAGCGGGCTTTCAAGAGACCCAGTACTTC
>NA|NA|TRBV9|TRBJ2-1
CASSPRGDYNEQFF
TGTGCCAGCAGCCCCCGAGGGGATTACAATGAGCAGTTCTTC
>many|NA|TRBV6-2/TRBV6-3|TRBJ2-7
CASYRSAYEQYF
TGTGCCAGCTACAGATCGGCCTACGAGCAGTACTTC
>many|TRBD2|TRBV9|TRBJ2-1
CASSPPSGSGRNEQFF
TGTGCCAGCAGCCCTCCGTCCGGTAGCGGGAGGAATGAGCAGTTCTTC
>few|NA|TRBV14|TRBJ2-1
CASSQNHEQFF
TGTGCCAGCAGCCAGAATCATGAGCAGTTCTTC
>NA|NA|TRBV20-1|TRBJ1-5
CSVRDAYSTDTQHF
TGCAGTGTTAGAGACGCCTATAGCACAGATACGCAGCATTTT
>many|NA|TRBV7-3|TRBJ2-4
CASSLSGGARAKNIQYF
TGTGCCAGCAGCTTATCAGGCGGGGCCAGGGCCAAAAACATTCAGTACTTC
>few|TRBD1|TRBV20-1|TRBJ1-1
CSAGTGETEAFF
TGCAGTGCTGGGACAGGGGAAACTGAAGCTTTCTTT
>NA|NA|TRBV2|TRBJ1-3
CASQADSGNTIYF
TGTGCCTCTCAGGCGGACTCTGGAAACACCATATATTTT
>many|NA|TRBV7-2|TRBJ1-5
CASSQQVGGNQPQHF
TGTGCCAGCAGTCAACAGGTCGGGGGAAATCAGCCCCAGCATTTT
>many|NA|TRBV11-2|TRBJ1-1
CASSFVGPPNTEAFF
TGTGCCAGCAGCTTTGTGGGACCGCCGAACACTGAAGCTTTCTTT
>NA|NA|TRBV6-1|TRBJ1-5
CASSEGEGRRPQHF
TGTGCCAGCAGTGAAGGGGAAGGGCGTCGGCCCCAGCATTTT
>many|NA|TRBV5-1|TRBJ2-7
CASSLAVGASYEQYF
TGCGCCAGCAGCTTGGCCGTGGGAGCCTCCTACGAGCAGTACTTC
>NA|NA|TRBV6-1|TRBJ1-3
CASSETAISSGNTIYF
TGTGCCAGCAGTGAGACAGCGATTAGCTCTGGAAACACCATATATTTT
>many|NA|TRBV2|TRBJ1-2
CASSDAGQRANYGYTF
TGTGCCAGCAGTGACGCCGGACAAAGAGCTAACTATGGCTACACCTTC
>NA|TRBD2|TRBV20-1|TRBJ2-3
CSARALAGGITDTRYF
TGCAGTGCTAGGGCCTTAGCGGGGGGGATCACAGATACGCGGTATTTT
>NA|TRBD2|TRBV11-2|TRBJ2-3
CASGYPPTGTSGGHTQYF
TGTGCCAGCGGATACCCCCCTACCGGGACTAGCGGGGGCCATACGCAGTATTTT